Shown below are 26 T cell receptor beta chains from a single sample sequenced in a study of control samples from healthy donors and cancer patients (TCRdb year 2020). Library generation was performed with the immunoSEQ multiplex PCR assay. As stored in TCRdb, this immuneACCESS dataset retains in-frame rearrangements with V and J assigned. A fraction of the clones does not appear; measured against another copy, unresolved V genes explain less than half of the discrepancy, and the remainder lacks a known reason. This sample is represented by 120,000 or so clones; approximately 92% of them were singletons. The ten largest account for approximately 0.58% of the sample. Sequencing was done on a sample of PBMCs. The receptors stem from a man of 80 years or more with head and neck cancer.

This chain uses TRBV19 with TRBJ2-3; 9 nucleotides agree with TRBD2. The CDR3 sequence is 20 residues long. The V gene end was trimmed by 0 bases and the J gene end by 3 bases; junction bases not matched to a gene: 16. Germline CDR1 reads LNHDA; CDR2 reads SQIVND (reference sequence). CDR3 DNA sequence: TGTGCCAGTAGTATAGACGGACCCGGCGGAGCGGGAGGCGGGACAGATACGCAGTATTTT. Its protein is CASSIDGPGGAGGGTDTQYF.

V is TRBV18 and J is TRBJ1-2, with 7 bases matching TRBD1. Germline V gene lookup returns CDR1 KGHSH and CDR2 LQKENI. The CDR3 loop spans 14 amino acids. V dropped 6 bases and J dropped 6; count of bases not matched to a gene: 10. The CDR3 is CASSPEQGQDGYTF. The CDR3 DNA sequence: TGTGCCAGCTCGCCGGAACAGGGGCAGGATGGCTACACCTTC.

The chain joins TRBV19 to TRBJ2-7, with D perhaps matching TRBD1 or TRBD2 (6 bases each). Deletions cut 5 bases from V and 5 bases from J, with 19 bases between. The CDR3 is 15 amino acids. Germline CDR1 is LNHDA and CDR2 is SQIVND (reference sequence). The CDR3 is CASSFKGGARHEQYF. The CDR3 DNA sequence: TGTGCCAGTAGTTTTAAGGGGGGCGCCCGCCACGAGCAGTACTTC.

The rearrangement uses TRBV5-1 and TRBJ2-7; TRBD1 aligns across 10 bases. The J segment lost 1 base and the V segment lost 3 bases, leaving 4 bases of the junction unmatched. Germline V gene sequence: CDR1 SGHRS, CDR2 YFSETQ. This CDR3 has 15 amino acids. CDR3 DNA sequence: TGCGCCAGCAGCTCGCAGGGACAGGGGTCCTACGAGCAGTACTTC. Amino acids: CASSSQGQGSYEQYF.

The V gene is TRBV15, the J gene TRBJ2-2, with D uncertain. The CDR3 consists of 12 residues. In germline, CDR1 is LNHNV, CDR2 YYDKDF (reference sequence). The germline V and J ends were trimmed by 5 bases and 3 bases, with 4 bases remaining between them. The CDR3, as DNA: TGTGCCACCAGCGTATACACCGGGGAGCTGTTTTTT. Amino acid sequence: CATSVYTGELFF. The complete variable domain, with remaining parts taken from reference TRBV15 and TRBJ2-2, reads DAMVIQNPRYQVTQFGKPVTLSCSQTLNHNVMYWYQQKSSQAPKLLFHYYDKDFNNEADTPDNFQSRRPNTSFCFLDIRSPGLGDTAMYLCATSVYTGELFFGEGSRLTVL.

V gene TRBV27 combines with J gene TRBJ1-6, with D possibly matching TRBD1 (5 bases). Trimming stripped 2 bases from V and 10 bases from J, with 12 bases between. The CDR3 runs to 14 residues. CDR1 and CDR2 from the germline V gene are MNHEY and SMNVEV (reference sequence). CDR3 DNA: TGTGCCAGCAGTTTAAGACAGAACCCGTCACCCCTCCACTTT. It encodes CASSLRQNPSPLHF.

The rearrangement joins TRBV20-1 to TRBJ2-7; D perhaps matches TRBD1 (6 bases). V was clipped by 3 bases and J by 0 bases, with 12 bases between them. This CDR3 spans 14 amino acids. CDR1 and CDR2 (germline): DFQATT, SNEGSKA (reference sequence). This chain's CDR3 is CSASGQGSSYEQYF. The CDR3 DNA reads TGCAGTGCTAGTGGGCAGGGGAGCTCCTACGAGCAGTACTTC.

V gene TRBV2 combines with J gene TRBJ2-2, with TRBD1 matching over 9 bases. V gave up 9 bases and J gave up 1 base; unmatched junction bases: 3. Per the germline V gene, CDR1 is SNHLY and CDR2 is FYNNEI. This CDR3 spans 14 amino acids. The CDR3 loop is CASWGQGNTGELFF. The CDR3 DNA follows: TGTGCCAGTTGGGGACAGGGGAACACCGGGGAGCTGTTTTTT.

This sequence joins TRBV7-8 and TRBJ1-1, with D hard to call. Germline CDR1 reads SGHVS; CDR2 reads FQNEAQ. Trimming left V 2 bases short and J 0 bases short, with 7 bases between. This CDR3 has 14 amino acids. The CDR3 loop reads CASSLTAVNTEAFF. The CDR3, as DNA: TGTGCCAGCAGCTTAACGGCGGTGAACACTGAAGCTTTCTTT. Filled out from reference TRBV7-8 and TRBJ1-1, the complete variable domain reads GAGVSQSPRYKVAKRGQDVALRCDPISGHVSLFWYQQALGQGPEFLTYFQNEAQLDKSGLPSDRFFAERPEGSVSTLKIQRTQQEDSAVYLCASSLTAVNTEAFFGQGTRLTVV.

The rearrangement uses TRBV28 and TRBJ1-6; no clear D. Trimming shortened V by 7 bases and J by 0 bases, and 16 bases separated the two germline ends. The CDR3 consists of 17 residues. Germline assignment: CDR1 MDHEN and CDR2 SYDVKM. CDR3 in amino acids: CASTNPTASSYNSPLHF. The CDR3 DNA reads TGTGCCAGCACCAACCCGACGGCCAGCTCCTATAATTCACCCCTCCACTTT.

This CDR3 is CASSPAGTTRYEQYF. The CDR3 DNA follows: TGTGCCAGCTCACCCGCCGGGACAACGAGATACGAGCAGTACTTC. The chain carries TRBV18 and TRBJ2-7; D might be TRBD1 (6 bases). V was clipped by 3 bases and J by 4 bases, with 16 bases between them. CDR1 and CDR2 from the germline V gene are KGHSH and LQKENI. This CDR3 is 15 amino acids long.

This clone was counted a single time. This chain uses TRBV27 with TRBJ1-5; possible D gene TRBD1, 5 bases. V was trimmed by 4 bases and J by 7 bases, leaving 14 bases between them. The germline V gene has CDR1 MNHEY and CDR2 SMNVEV (reference sequence). The CDR3 loop spans 14 amino acids. The CDR3 DNA sequence: TGTGCCAGCAGTTGGGCGGGGTGGGGGCAGCCCCAGCATTTT. Translating gives CASSWAGWGQPQHF.

The rearrangement links TRBV6-1 to TRBJ2-1, with 11 bases fitting TRBD2. Germline loops: CDR1 MNHNS, CDR2 SASEGT. The CDR3 contains 16 residues. Trimming took 4 bases from V and 5 from J; bases not matched to a gene: 7. CDR3 amino acids: CASSARASGGNNEQFF. As DNA, the CDR3 is TGTGCCAGCAGTGCCCGAGCTAGCGGGGGGAACAATGAGCAGTTCTTC.

This clone was detected only a few times. J is TRBJ2-7 and V is TRBV5-1; 7 nucleotides match TRBD1. CDR1 and CDR2 from the germline V gene are SGHRS and YFSETQ. This CDR3 is built from 15 residues. V gave up 0 bases and J gave up 4 bases; unmatched junction bases: 7. The CDR3 loop reads CASSLGVQGMYEQYF. CDR3 nucleotide sequence: TGCGCCAGCAGCTTGGGAGTACAGGGGATGTACGAGCAGTACTTC. The whole variable domain, remainder taken from reference TRBV5-1 and TRBJ2-7, is KAGVTQTPRYLIKTRGQQVTLSCSPISGHRSVSWYQQTPGQGLQFLFEYFSETQRNKGNFPGRFSGRQFSNSRSEMNVSTLELGDSALYLCASSLGVQGMYEQYFGPGTRLTVT.

The chain combines TRBV7-9 with TRBJ2-5; 8 nucleotides agree with TRBD2. The CDR3 has 14 amino acids. Germline V gives CDR1 SEHNR, CDR2 FQNEAQ (reference sequence). V lost 7 bases and J lost 3; bases outside the gene matches: 7. CDR3 residues: CASILAGGEETQYF. DNA of the CDR3: TGTGCCAGCATCCTAGCCGGGGGGGAAGAGACCCAGTACTTC. Full variable domain (missing parts from reference TRBV7-9 and TRBJ2-5): DTGVSQNPRHKITKRGQNVTFRCDPISEHNRLYWYRQTLGQGPEFLTYFQNEAQLEKSRLLSDRFSAERPKGSFSTLEIQRTEQGDSAMYLCASILAGGEETQYFGPGTRLLVL.

V usage is TRBV19 and J usage is TRBJ1-5; 7 positions match TRBD1. The CDR3 totals 17 residues. Losses at the gene ends were 8 bases for V and 2 bases for J; bases not matched to a gene: 15. From germline, CDR1 is LNHDA and CDR2 SQIVND (reference sequence). CDR3 sequence: CASEKGTASFRNQPQHF. As DNA, the CDR3 is TGTGCCAGTGAGAAAGGGACAGCTTCATTCCGCAATCAGCCCCAGCATTTT. The whole variable domain, remainder taken from reference TRBV19 and TRBJ1-5, is DGGITQSPKYLFRKEGQNVTLSCEQNLNHDAMYWYRQDPGQGLRLIYYSQIVNDFQKGDIAEGYSVSREKKESFPLTVTSAQKNPTAFYLCASEKGTASFRNQPQHFGDGTRLSIL.

This chain connects TRBV5-4 to TRBJ1-1, with a weak D call TRBD1 (5 bases). The germline V gene has CDR1 SGHNT and CDR2 YYREEE (reference sequence). Between the trimmed V and J ends, which lost 7 bases and 4 bases, there was a span of 14 bases. CDR3 size: 13 residues. CDR3 in DNA: TGTGCCAGCGCTAGGGAGCAGGGCACTGAAGCTTTCTTT. This encodes CASAREQGTEAFF.

The chain combines TRBV4-3 with TRBJ2-2, with D possibly matching TRBD1 (5 bases). The germline V gene encodes CDR1 LGHNA and CDR2 YSLEER. V was pared by 4 bases and J by 6 bases, with 12 bases between. This CDR3 comprises 14 residues. CDR3 amino acids: CASSLYQGSGELFF. The CDR3 DNA sequence: TGCGCCAGCAGCCTATACCAGGGATCCGGGGAGCTGTTTTTT.

The chain combines TRBV4-3 with TRBJ1-4; D is possibly TRBD1 (5 bases). Germline V lookup: CDR1 LGHNA, CDR2 YSLEER. CDR3 length: 14 residues. The V gene lost 2 bases and the J gene lost 12 bases, with 16 bases spanning the gap. CDR3 sequence (DNA): TGCGCCAGCAGCCAATCTGGAGGGGCTTCGGAACTGTTTTTT. Encoded protein: CASSQSGGASELFF.

The V gene is TRBV9, the J gene TRBJ2-2, with D possibly TRBD1 on 5 matching bases. The CDR3 has 14 amino acids. Germline lookup yields CDR1 SGDLS and CDR2 YYNGEE. V was cut by 7 bases and J by 3 bases, with 13 bases left in between. Written as DNA, the CDR3 is TGTGCCAGCGGGGCTGTGGGGTACACCGGGGAGCTGTTTTTT. Its protein product is CASGAVGYTGELFF.

J is TRBJ1-3 and V is TRBV3-1 (or the pseudogene TRBV3-2), with D unclear. The CDR3 sequence is 16 residues long. The V gene's germline CDR1 is LGHDT and CDR2 YNNKEL (reference sequence). With 2 bases removed from V and 0 bases from J, the gap between germline ends came to 11 bases. The CDR3 DNA is TGTGCCAGCAGCCAAAGGGCAGGTAACTCTGGAAACACCATATATTTT. Its protein is CASSQRAGNSGNTIYF.

The rearrangement joins TRBV7-6 to TRBJ1-6; D possibly corresponds to TRBD1 (6 bases). This CDR3 is 18 amino acids long. The germline V gene has CDR1 SGHVS and CDR2 FNYEAQ. The ends were cut back, 5 bases at V and 0 bases at J, with 17 bases in the middle. The CDR3 region has the DNA TGTGCCAGCAGCAAGGACAGACCTCAGAGCTCCTATAATTCACCCCTCCACTTT. Protein: CASSKDRPQSSYNSPLHF.

The chain joins TRBV6-5 to TRBJ1-2; D ambiguous. CDR3 size: 14 residues. CDR1 is MNHEY and CDR2 is SVGAGI in the germline V gene. Trimming stripped 8 bases from V and 0 bases from J, with 13 bases between. The CDR3 loop reads CASVRTESNYGYTF. The CDR3 nucleotides are TGTGCCAGCGTAAGGACGGAGTCTAACTATGGCTACACCTTC.

The rearrangement links TRBV9 to TRBJ2-2, with D unresolved. V was pared by 4 bases and J by 7 bases, with 14 bases between. Germline V gene lookup returns CDR1 SGDLS and CDR2 YYNGEE. This CDR3 region has 14 residues. As DNA, the CDR3 is TGTGCCAGCAGCCCCGCAACGGAAGGCGGGGAGCTGTTTTTT. It is translated as CASSPATEGGELFF.

In nucleotides, the CDR3 is TGTGCCAGCAGTTACGGGGCCCCGGGCCTTAATCAGCCCCAGCATTTT. It yields the protein CASSYGAPGLNQPQHF. This sequence joins TRBV6-2 or TRBV6-3 and TRBJ1-5, with D perhaps matching TRBD1 (5 bases). The CDR3 loop spans 16 amino acids. V gave up 2 bases and J gave up 4 bases, with 15 bases separating them. From germline, CDR1 is MNHEY and CDR2 SVGEGT.

CDR3 bases: TGTGCCAGCAGCTTAGCCCCGGCAGGGCGGTCGAGCAATCAGCCCCAGCATTTT. It translates to CASSLAPAGRSSNQPQHF. The chain is built from TRBV7-2 and TRBJ1-5; D perhaps matches TRBD1 (5 bases). The CDR3 has 18 residues. V was pared by 0 bases and J by 1 base, with 16 bases between. Germline CDR1 reads SGHTA; CDR2 reads FQGNSA.